The sequence of this TCR beta chain was determined in a study of blood T cells in healthy people across ages. Sample-barcoded 5' priming and a J-beta primer mix drove a second PCR of 7 to 11 cycles. TCRdb called the 5' RACE reads again in MiXCR, with one record for every CDR3 protein. The table records 800,000 or so distinct CDR3 sequences, 46% of them present only once. The sequence came from a man aged 80 or over in good health. The sample was blood.

The CDR3 sequence: CASRASGSSYNEQFF. In DNA, the CDR3 is TGTGCCAGCAGGGCTAGCGGGAGCTCCTACAATGAGCAGTTCTTC. The chain links TRBV11-3 to TRBJ2-1; 10 nucleotides match TRBD2. Per germline, CDR1 SGHNT and CDR2 YENEEA. Losses at the gene ends were 6 bases for V and 0 bases for J; bases not matched to a gene: 2. The CDR3 loop spans 15 amino acids.